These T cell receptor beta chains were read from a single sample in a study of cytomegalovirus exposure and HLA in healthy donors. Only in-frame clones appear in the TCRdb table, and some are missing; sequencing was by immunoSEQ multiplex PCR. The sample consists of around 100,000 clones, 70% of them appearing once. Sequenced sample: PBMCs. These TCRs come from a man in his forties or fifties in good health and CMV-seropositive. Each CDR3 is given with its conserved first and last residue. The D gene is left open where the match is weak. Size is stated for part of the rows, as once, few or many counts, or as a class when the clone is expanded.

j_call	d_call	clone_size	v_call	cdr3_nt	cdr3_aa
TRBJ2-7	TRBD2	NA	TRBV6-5	TGTGCCAGCAGTTACTCGACTAGCGGGAGCTACGAGCAGTACTTC	CASSYSTSGSYEQYF
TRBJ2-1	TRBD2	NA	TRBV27	TGTGCCAGCAGTTTGTCTCTAAGCGGGAGGGCCATTATTGAGCAGTTCTTC	CASSLSLSGRAIIEQFF
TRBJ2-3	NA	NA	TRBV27	TGTGCCAGCAGTTTGGGCGGGCTTAGCACAGATACGCAGTATTTT	CASSLGGLSTDTQYF
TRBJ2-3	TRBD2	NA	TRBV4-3	TGCGCCAGCAGCCTGGGGCCTAGCGGCCTCACAGATACGCAGTATTTT	CASSLGPSGLTDTQYF
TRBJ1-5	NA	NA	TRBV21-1	TGTGCCAGCAGCATGAGGCATTTT	CASSMRHF
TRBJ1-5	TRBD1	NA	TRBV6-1	TGTGCCAGCAGTGTCACCGGGACAGGGGGCAATCAGCCCCAGCATTTT	CASSVTGTGGNQPQHF
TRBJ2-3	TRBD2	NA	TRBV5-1	TGCGCCAGCAGCTTGGCGGTAGCGGGGGTGGCAGATACGCAGTATTTT	CASSLAVAGVADTQYF
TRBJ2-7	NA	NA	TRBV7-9	TGTGCCAGCAGTGAAGAGGGGAGGAGCGAGCAGTACTTC	CASSEEGRSEQYF
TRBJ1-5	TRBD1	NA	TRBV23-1	TGCGCCAGGGGTTTACAGGGGGCCCAGGGTCAGCCCCAGCATTTT	CARGLQGAQGQPQHF
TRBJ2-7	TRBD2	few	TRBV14	TGTGCCAGCAGCCAAGAAAGCGGGGCGGCTTACGAGCAGTACTTC	CASSQESGAAYEQYF
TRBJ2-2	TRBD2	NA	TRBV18	TGTGCCAGCTCCCCCCGGACTAGCGGTGCCGGGGAGCTGTTTTTT	CASSPRTSGAGELFF
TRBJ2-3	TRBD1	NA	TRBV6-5	TGTGCCAGCAGACGACAGGGCGGCACAGATACGCAGTATTTT	CASRRQGGTDTQYF
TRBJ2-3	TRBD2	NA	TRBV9	TGTGCCAGCAGCGCCCGGGCGGGAGGGCCGACAGATACGCAGTATTTT	CASSARAGGPTDTQYF
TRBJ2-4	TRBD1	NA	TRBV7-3	TGTGCCAGCAGCTTAACCCGGGACAGCAAAAACATTCAGTACTTC	CASSLTRDSKNIQYF
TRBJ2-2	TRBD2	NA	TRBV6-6	TGTGCCAGCAGCGGACTAGCGGGAGTTCCGGGAGGGGAGCTGTTTTTT	CASSGLAGVPGGELFF
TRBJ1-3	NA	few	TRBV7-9	TGTGCCAGCAGCCCGCGAGTAGACTCTGGAAACACCATATATTTT	CASSPRVDSGNTIYF
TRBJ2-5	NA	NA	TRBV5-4	TGTGCCAGCAGATTAGGGACAAAGCTAGACGAGACCCAGTACTTC	CASRLGTKLDETQYF
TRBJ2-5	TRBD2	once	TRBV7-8	TGTGCCAGCAGCAGCGGGAACCAAGAGACCCAGTACTTC	CASSSGNQETQYF
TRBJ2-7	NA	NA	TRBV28	TGTGCCAGCAGTTTTCAGGGAAATACCTACGAGCAGTACTTC	CASSFQGNTYEQYF
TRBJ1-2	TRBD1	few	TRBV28	TGTGCCAGCAGTCTCCCCCGGGACAGGGGAGGCTATGGCTACACCTTC	CASSLPRDRGGYGYTF
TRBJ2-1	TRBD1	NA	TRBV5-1	TGCGCCAGCAGGGACAGGGCAAGTTGGGAGCAGTTCTTC	CASRDRASWEQFF
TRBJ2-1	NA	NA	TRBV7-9	TGTGCCAGCAGCTTAGAAGCCAGGGATGAGCAGTTCTTC	CASSLEARDEQFF
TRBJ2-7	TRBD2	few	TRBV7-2	TGTGCCAGCAGCTTAGTGGCTAGCGGGAGGGCGAGCTCCTACGAGCAGTACTTC	CASSLVASGRASSYEQYF
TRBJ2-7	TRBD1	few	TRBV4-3	TGCGCCAGCAGCCAGAGGATGACAGGGGGCGCCCCCTACGAGCAGTACTTC	CASSQRMTGGAPYEQYF
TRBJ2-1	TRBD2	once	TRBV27	TGTGCCAGCAGTCCCGGGACTAGCAATGAGCAGTTCTTC	CASSPGTSNEQFF
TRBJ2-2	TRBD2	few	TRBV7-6	TGTGCCAGCAGCCCTAGGGGTGGGACTACGAACACCGGGGAGCTGTTTTTT	CASSPRGGTTNTGELFF
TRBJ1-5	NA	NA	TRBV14	TGTGCCAGCAGCCAAGGACAGTATAGCAATCAGCCCCAGCATTTT	CASSQGQYSNQPQHF
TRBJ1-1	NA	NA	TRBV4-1	TGCGCCAGCAGCCCGACACCAGGAAACACTGAAGCTTTCTTT	CASSPTPGNTEAFF
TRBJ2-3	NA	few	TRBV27	TGTGCCAGCAGTCCCCCTTTTAGCACAGATACGCAGTATTTT	CASSPPFSTDTQYF
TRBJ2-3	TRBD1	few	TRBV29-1	TGCAGCGTTGACAGGGGGCTTAGCACAGATACGCAGTATTTT	CSVDRGLSTDTQYF
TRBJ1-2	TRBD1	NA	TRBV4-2	TGTGCCAGCAGCCCCGGGACAGGGGGGAGGGACGGCTACACCTTC	CASSPGTGGRDGYTF
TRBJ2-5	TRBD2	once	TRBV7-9	TGTGCCAGCAGCCAAGAGGCTAGCGGGAAAGAGACCCAGTACTTC	CASSQEASGKETQYF
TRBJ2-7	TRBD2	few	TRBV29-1	TGCAGCGTTGAGCGGGAGAGCTCCTACGAGCAGTACTTC	CSVERESSYEQYF
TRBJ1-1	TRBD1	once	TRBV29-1	TGCAGCGTTGAAGATCTGGCAGGGGGGAGGATGGCTGAAGCTTTCTTT	CSVEDLAGGRMAEAFF
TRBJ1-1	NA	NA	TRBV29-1	TGCAGCGCCCTGGACAGCGGGGTTTATGAAGCTTTCTTT	CSALDSGVYEAFF
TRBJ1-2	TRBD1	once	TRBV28	TGTGCCAGCAGCCCGGGACAGGAAAACTATGGCTACACCTTC	CASSPGQENYGYTF
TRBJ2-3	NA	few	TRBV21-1	TGTGCCAGCAGCCCCCGGACAGGGGGCGCAGATACGCAGTATTTT	CASSPRTGGADTQYF
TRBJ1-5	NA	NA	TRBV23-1	TGCGCCACCTCCGGGACACGCAATCAGCCCCAGCATTTT	CATSGTRNQPQHF
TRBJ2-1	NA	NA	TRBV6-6	TGTGCCAGCAGGGACGGGAGCTCCTACAATGAGCAGTTCTTC	CASRDGSSYNEQFF
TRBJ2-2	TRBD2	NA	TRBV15	TGTGCCACCAGCAGAGAGCAAGCGGGAGCGAACACCGGGGAGCTGTTTTTT	CATSREQAGANTGELFF
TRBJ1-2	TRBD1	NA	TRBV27	TGTGCCAGCGGATGGACAGGGGTTCACTATGGCTACACCTTC	CASGWTGVHYGYTF
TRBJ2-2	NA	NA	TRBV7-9	TGTGCCAGCAGCTTAGCCGAGACAGGGAACACCGGGGAGCTGTTTTTT	CASSLAETGNTGELFF
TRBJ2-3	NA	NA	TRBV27	TGTGCCAGCAGTTTATCGGGGCAGGGTAGGACGCAGTATTTT	CASSLSGQGRTQYF
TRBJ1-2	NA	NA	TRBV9	TGTGCCAGCAGCCCTGGAGGGAACTATGGCTACACCTTC	CASSPGGNYGYTF
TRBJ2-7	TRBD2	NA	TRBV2	TGTGCCAGCAGTGCTACTAGCGGGAGGGCCCACGAGCAGTACTTC	CASSATSGRAHEQYF
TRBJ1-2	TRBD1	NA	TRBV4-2	TGTGCCAGCAGCCAAGAACAGGGGGCGGACGATGGCTACACCTTC	CASSQEQGADDGYTF